The clone carrying this T cell receptor beta chain was seen many times. Its antigen is still unknown. These data are taken from a study of blood T cells in healthy people across ages. Study findings and constraints: Estimates drawn from one million T cells were deemed to understate diversity.

Germline loops: CDR1 SGDLS, CDR2 YYNGEE. The CDR3 loop spans 16 amino acids. V was cut by 0 bases and J by 4 bases, with 16 bases left in between. Using a J-beta primer mix together with a sample-barcoded 5' primer, a second PCR was run for 7 to 11 cycles. Researchers report that a template-switch adaptor with 12 random nucleotides tagged each cDNA molecule. TCRdb independently ran MiXCR on the 5' RACE reads; one entry per CDR3 protein. The sample lists 850,000 or so distinct CDR3 sequences, about 30% seen once, with 17% in the top ten. What was sequenced was blood. V and J are TRBV9 and TRBJ2-5; D possibly matches TRBD1 or TRBD2 (5 bases each). The source of this sequence is a woman of 80 years or more in good health. Here the CDR3 DNA reads TGTGCCAGCAGCGTAGGATCCGCGGCAGGGAGAGAGACCCAGTACTTC. It translates to CASSVGSAAGRETQYF.